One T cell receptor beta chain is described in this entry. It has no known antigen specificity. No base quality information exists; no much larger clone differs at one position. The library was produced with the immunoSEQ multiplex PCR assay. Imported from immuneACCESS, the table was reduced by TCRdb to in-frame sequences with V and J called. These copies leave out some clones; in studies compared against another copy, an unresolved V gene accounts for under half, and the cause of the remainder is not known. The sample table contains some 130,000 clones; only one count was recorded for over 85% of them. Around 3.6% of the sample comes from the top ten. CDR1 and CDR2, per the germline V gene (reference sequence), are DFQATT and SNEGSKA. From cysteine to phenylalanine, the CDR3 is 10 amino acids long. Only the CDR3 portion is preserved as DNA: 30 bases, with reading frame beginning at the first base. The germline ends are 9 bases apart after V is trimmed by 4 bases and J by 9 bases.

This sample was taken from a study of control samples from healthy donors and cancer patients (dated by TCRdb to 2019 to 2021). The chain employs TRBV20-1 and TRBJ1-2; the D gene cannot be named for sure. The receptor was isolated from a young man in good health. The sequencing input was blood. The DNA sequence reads TGCAGTGCTACCGGGTCGAGCTACACCTTC. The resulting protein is CSATGSSYTF.